The 30 T cell receptor beta chains listed next were all sequenced from one sample in a study of blood T cell repertoires in COVID-19 (TCRdb year 2020). The library was made by the immunoSEQ multiplex PCR assay. TCRdb retrieved this table from immuneACCESS and kept in-frame rearrangements only. Not all clones are present; in checked studies, unresolved V genes account for under half, and no reason is known for the remainder. The sample yields around 170,000 clones; about 90% were counted once. The ten top clones hold 7% to 7.5% of the sample. The specimen was PBMCs or T cells enriched from blood (not recorded which). These receptors all come from a woman in her forties or fifties who had recovered from COVID-19.

The V and J genes are TRBV19 and TRBJ2-7, with D tentatively TRBD1 (6 bases). Between the trimmed V and J ends, which lost 3 bases and 3 bases, there was a span of 9 bases. This CDR3 is 13 amino acids long. Germline CDR1 and CDR2: LNHDA and SQIVND (reference sequence). CDR3 DNA: TGTGCCAGTAGTATGGGCAGGGGCTACGAGCAGTACTTC. Its protein product is CASSMGRGYEQYF.

The chain has TRBV10-3 and TRBJ1-1; possibly TRBD1 for D (6 bases). CDR3 size: 14 residues. Germline CDR1 ENHRY, CDR2 SYGVKD. V was clipped by 6 bases and J by 4 bases, with 15 bases between them. This chain's CDR3 is CAISQTGITTEAFF. CDR3 coding DNA: TGTGCCATCAGCCAGACAGGAATTACCACTGAAGCTTTCTTT.

This sequence joins TRBV2 and TRBJ2-7; tentative D call: TRBD1 (6 bases). CDR3 length equals 12 residues. The V gene's germline CDR1 is SNHLY and CDR2 FYNNEI. Trimming removed 6 bases at V and 4 bases at J, with 10 bases between. CDR3 nucleotide sequence: TGTGCCAGCAGAGGGGACACTTACGAGCAGTACTTC. This encodes CASRGDTYEQYF.

The J gene is TRBJ2-6, the V gene TRBV11-2, with a possible D match to TRBD1 (5 bases). The CDR3 runs to 16 residues. Germline values: CDR1 SGHAT, CDR2 FQNNGV. Trimming pared 6 bases from V and 1 base from J, leaving 13 bases between. CDR3 loop: CASRRTRDSGANVLTF. In nucleotides, the CDR3 is TGTGCCAGCAGGCGTACCAGGGATTCTGGGGCCAACGTCCTGACTTTC. Filled out from reference TRBV11-2 and TRBJ2-6, the complete variable domain reads EAGVAQSPRYKIIEKRQSVAFWCNPISGHATLYWYQQILGQGPKLLIQFQNNGVVDDSQLPKDRFSAERLKGVDSTLKIQPAKLEDSAVYLCASRRTRDSGANVLTFGAGSRLTVL.

This clone was seen once. This rearrangement joins TRBV3-1 (or the pseudogene TRBV3-2) to TRBJ2-1; the D is unclear. The CDR3 length is 15 residues. V was cut by 2 bases and J by 5 bases, with 13 bases left in between. Looked up from germline, CDR1 is LGHDT and CDR2 is YNNKEL (reference sequence). The chain's CDR3 is CASSQWRATNNEQFF. The CDR3 DNA reads TGTGCCAGCAGCCAATGGAGAGCGACCAACAATGAGCAGTTCTTC.

The V and J genes are TRBV7-6 and TRBJ1-2, with a weak D call TRBD1 (5 bases). Trimming took off 0 bases at V and 2 bases at J, with 10 bases between the two ends. The germline V gene has CDR1 SGHVS and CDR2 FNYEAQ. The CDR3 extends over 15 amino acids. The CDR3 region is CASSLAGGPNYGYTF. The CDR3 region has the DNA TGTGCCAGCAGCTTAGCCGGGGGACCCAACTATGGCTACACCTTC.

The chain couples TRBV18 to TRBJ2-7; 8 bases fit TRBD1. J lost 6 bases, V lost 5 bases, and 18 bases had no gene match. The CDR3 is 17 amino acids. CDR1 is KGHSH and CDR2 is LQKENI in the germline V gene. CDR3: CASSNQWTGPTGSEQYF. Here the CDR3 DNA reads TGTGCCAGCTCAAACCAATGGACAGGGCCTACGGGTTCCGAGCAGTACTTC.

This chain joins TRBV5-1 and TRBJ2-7, with TRBD1 identical over 12 bases. V gave up 3 bases and J gave up 5 bases; unmatched junction bases: 9. This CDR3 spans 16 amino acids. Germline V lookup: CDR1 SGHRS, CDR2 YFSETQ. This CDR3 is CASSSLSGQGADEQYF. CDR3 nucleotide sequence: TGCGCCAGCAGCTCTTTATCGGGACAGGGGGCGGACGAGCAGTACTTC.

The chain carries TRBV6-2 or TRBV6-3 and TRBJ2-1; a possible D gene is TRBD2 (5 bases). The CDR3 totals 15 residues. Trimming cost V 1 base and J 4 bases, with 11 bases left between them. CDR1 and CDR2 from the germline V gene are MNHEY and SVGEGT. CDR3 residues: CASSYLSGPYNEQFF. The CDR3, as DNA: TGTGCCAGCAGTTACTTGAGCGGTCCTTACAATGAGCAGTTCTTC.

The chain carries TRBV24-1 and TRBJ1-1; a possible D gene is TRBD1 (5 bases). The CDR3 consists of 14 residues. The germline V gene has CDR1 KGHDR and CDR2 SFDVKD. Trimming shortened V by 1 base and J by 11 bases, and 16 bases separated the two germline ends. CDR3 nucleotide sequence: TGTGCCACCAGTGATTTACAGGACATGGATTCGGCTTTCTTT. It specifies CATSDLQDMDSAFF.

The chain combines TRBV29-1 with TRBJ1-3; 7 bases match TRBD1. V lost 7 bases, J lost 0 bases, and 3 bases stayed unmatched. This CDR3 region has 13 residues. In germline, CDR1 is SQVTM, CDR2 ANQGSEA. The CDR3 is CSATGSSGNTIYF. The CDR3 DNA reads as TGCAGCGCGACAGGGTCCTCTGGAAACACCATATATTTT.

The rearrangement uses TRBV11-3 and TRBJ1-2; D not certain. V dropped 2 bases and J dropped 4 bases, with 5 bases sitting between them. Germline V gives CDR1 SGHNT, CDR2 YENEEA. The CDR3 is 12 amino acids. This chain's CDR3 is CASSLSLYGYTF. DNA for the CDR3: TGTGCCAGCAGCTTATCTCTCTATGGCTACACCTTC.

The chain uses TRBV25-1 and TRBJ1-3; D is possibly TRBD1 (6 bases). Trimming shortened V by 2 bases and J by 4 bases, and 18 bases separated the two germline ends. Per germline, CDR1 MGHDK and CDR2 SYGVNS. This CDR3 has 17 residues. The CDR3 sequence is CASSETSRGGFGNTIYF. The DNA of the CDR3 is TGTGCCAGCAGTGAAACAAGCAGGGGTGGTTTCGGAAACACCATATATTTT.

The chain combines TRBV10-3 with TRBJ2-2, with D maybe TRBD1 (6 bases). Trimming took 9 bases from V and 0 from J, leaving 14 bases between them. The CDR3 sequence is 15 residues long. CDR1 and CDR2 from the germline V gene are ENHRY and SYGVKD. In nucleotides, the CDR3 is TGTGCCATTAACGAGGGGGTTGCGAACACCGGGGAGCTGTTTTTT. It is translated as CAINEGVANTGELFF.

The genes are TRBV5-1 and TRBJ2-3; 15 nucleotides align to TRBD2. J gave up 9 bases and V 0 bases, and 5 bases lay outside the gene matches. CDR3 length: 16 residues. Per the germline V gene, CDR1 is SGHRS and CDR2 is YFSETQ. For the CDR3, the DNA is TGCGCCAGCAGCTTGGGTGGGACTAGCGGGAGGATCACGCAGTATTTT. Translation gives CASSLGGTSGRITQYF.

V gene TRBV4-3 combines with J gene TRBJ1-2; TRBD1 is a possible D gene (5 bases). CDR1 and CDR2 from the germline V gene are LGHNA and YSLEER. This CDR3 is 15 amino acids long. V was shortened by 1 base and J by 2 bases, with 11 bases between the two germline ends. In nucleotides, the CDR3 is TGCGCCAGCAGCCAAGTTGGGGCCGTGAACTATGGCTACACCTTC. Protein product: CASSQVGAVNYGYTF.

The genes are TRBV5-8 and TRBJ1-2, with 7 bases lining up with TRBD1. The CDR3 runs to 14 residues. After removal of 2 bases from V and 2 bases from J, the junction contained 3 bases not matched to a gene. The germline CDR1 and CDR2 sequences are SGHTS and YDEGEE. CDR3 DNA: TGTGCCAGCAGCTTTCGGACAGGAAACTATGGCTACACCTTC. Translated, it gives CASSFRTGNYGYTF.

This clone was counted a few times. The rearrangement joins TRBV6-5 to TRBJ1-2; D is possibly TRBD1 (5 bases). Trimming took 6 bases from V and 4 from J, leaving 12 bases between them. This CDR3 region has 13 residues. CDR1 and CDR2 (germline): MNHEY, SVGAGI. The CDR3 protein is CASSLDRGYGYTF. Written as DNA, the CDR3 is TGTGCCAGCAGCCTTGACAGAGGCTATGGCTACACCTTC.

The chain is built from TRBV29-1 and TRBJ1-5; D is uncertain. The germline CDR1 and CDR2 sequences are SQVTM and ANQGSEA. Trimming took off 4 bases at V and 5 bases at J, with 12 bases between the two ends. This CDR3 region has 13 residues. The CDR3 loop is CSVGAGEYQPQHF. Here the CDR3 DNA reads TGCAGCGTTGGGGCAGGCGAATATCAGCCCCAGCATTTT.

CDR3 protein: CASSPSTRTTEAFF. CDR3 coding DNA: TGTGCCAGCAGCCCCTCCACCCGTACTACTGAAGCTTTCTTT. The genes are TRBV7-3 and TRBJ1-1; D not certain. The CDR3 has 14 amino acids. V dropped 5 bases and J dropped 5 bases, with 15 bases sitting between them. CDR1 and CDR2 from the germline V gene are SGHTA and FQGTGA.

The V gene is TRBV6-5, the J gene TRBJ2-1; D is unresolved. In germline, CDR1 is MNHEY, CDR2 SVGAGI. This CDR3 is 14 amino acids long. Deletions cut 2 bases from V and 5 bases from J, with 10 bases between. This CDR3 is CASSYRHSNNEQFF. The CDR3 DNA reads as TGTGCCAGCAGTTACCGCCACAGCAACAATGAGCAGTTCTTC.

The gene calls are TRBV25-1 and TRBJ1-1; TRBD1 aligns across 8 bases. The length of the CDR3 is 16 residues. Germline CDR1 and CDR2: MGHDK and SYGVNS. The V gene end was trimmed by 3 bases and the J gene end by 0 bases; junction bases not matched to a gene: 6. The CDR3 DNA reads TGTGCCAGCAGTGACCAGCAGACAGGGGTGAACACTGAAGCTTTCTTT. The encoded protein is CASSDQQTGVNTEAFF.

This clone was detected only once. The gene calls are TRBV4-2 and TRBJ1-5, with 9 bases matching TRBD1. This CDR3 has 16 amino acids. J gave up 4 bases and V 0 bases, and 4 bases lay outside the gene matches. Germline assignment: CDR1 LGHNA and CDR2 YNFKEQ. The CDR3 is CASSQDIGQGNQPQHF. In nucleotides, the CDR3 is TGTGCCAGCAGCCAAGATATCGGACAGGGGAATCAGCCCCAGCATTTT.

The chain has TRBV18 and TRBJ2-7, with 15 bases identical to TRBD2. The CDR3 is 19 amino acids. Germline V gene lookup returns CDR1 KGHSH and CDR2 LQKENI. V shed 3 bases, J shed 0 bases, and the junction held 9 bases outside the gene matches. DNA for the CDR3: TGTGCCAGCTCACCCCCTGGACTAGCGGGAGGGACTCACTCCTACGAGCAGTACTTC. It specifies CASSPPGLAGGTHSYEQYF. Combining the CDR3 with reference TRBV18 and TRBJ2-7 gives the whole variable domain NAGVMQNPRHLVRRRGQEARLRCSPMKGHSHVYWYRQLPEEGLKFMVYLQKENIIDESGMPKERFSAEFPKEGPSILRIQQVVRGDSAAYFCASSPPGLAGGTHSYEQYFGPGTRLTVT.

This chain links TRBV5-1 with TRBJ2-6, with 12 bases that match TRBD2. The CDR3 length is 18 residues. J lost 0 bases, V lost 4 bases, and 5 bases had no gene match. CDR1 is SGHRS, CDR2 YFSETQ, per germline. DNA for the CDR3: TGCGCCAGCAGCACAGGGACTAGCGGGCCCTCTGGGGCCAACGTCCTGACTTTC. Residues: CASSTGTSGPSGANVLTF.

This rearrangement joins TRBV5-4 to TRBJ2-7; D is perhaps TRBD2 (6 bases). This CDR3 has 12 amino acids. Trimming took off 3 bases at V and 6 bases at J, with 10 bases between the two ends. Germline V CDR1 and CDR2: SGHNT, YYREEE (reference sequence). CDR3 in amino acids: CASSSGVGEQYF. CDR3 sequence (DNA): TGTGCCAGCAGCTCGGGAGTAGGCGAGCAGTACTTC.

A word on this clone: Additional DNA sequences in this sample encode the identical CDR3. This chain links TRBV19 with TRBJ1-5; TRBD1 might be the D (6 bases). This CDR3 contains 14 residues. In germline, CDR1 is LNHDA, CDR2 SQIVND (reference sequence). The ends were cut back, 4 bases at V and 0 bases at J, with 7 bases in the middle. The CDR3 here is CASSNRDSNQPQHF. The DNA for the CDR3 is TGTGCCAGTAGTAACAGGGATAGCAATCAGCCCCAGCATTTT.

This clone has a handful of counts. The V call is TRBV5-1, the J call TRBJ2-5, with TRBD2 identical over 7 bases. Germline V CDR1 and CDR2: SGHRS, YFSETQ. V was pared by 4 bases and J by 5 bases, with 8 bases of the junction left unmatched. The CDR3 is 14 residues long. The CDR3 loop reads CASSTGGVYETQYF. CDR3 nucleotide sequence: TGCGCCAGCAGCACGGGGGGAGTCTACGAGACCCAGTACTTC.

CDR3 loop: CASSMDSDSSYNEQFF. In DNA, the CDR3 is TGTGCCAGTAGTATGGACAGCGATAGCTCCTACAATGAGCAGTTCTTC. The gene calls are TRBV19 and TRBJ2-1, with D perhaps TRBD1 (6 bases). The CDR3 sequence is 16 residues long. Germline assignment: CDR1 LNHDA and CDR2 SQIVND (reference sequence). With 3 bases removed from V and 0 bases from J, the gap between germline ends came to 12 bases. Using reference TRBV19 and TRBJ2-1 for the parts outside the CDR3, the full variable domain is DGGITQSPKYLFRKEGQNVTLSCEQNLNHDAMYWYRQDPGQGLRLIYYSQIVNDFQKGDIAEGYSVSREKKESFPLTVTSAQKNPTAFYLCASSMDSDSSYNEQFFGPGTRLTVL.

V is TRBV7-9 and J is TRBJ1-1, with TRBD1 identical over 7 bases. Germline CDR1 SEHNR, CDR2 FQNEAQ (reference sequence). This CDR3 is 14 amino acids long. The J segment lost 7 bases and the V segment lost 4 bases, leaving 9 bases of the junction unmatched. The CDR3 loop is CASSSQGKTGEAFF. The CDR3 bases are TGTGCCAGCAGCTCACAGGGGAAGACAGGTGAAGCTTTCTTT.